This T cell receptor beta chain appears in the sequencing data of a study of early T cells in non-severe SARS-CoV-2 infection. Unique molecular identifiers (one per individual cDNA molecule) were attached. TCRdb independently ran MiXCR on the 5' RACE reads; one entry per CDR3 protein. Of 50,000 or so distinct CDR3 sequences in the sample, less than 15% were seen once. The CDR3 contains 19 residues. In germline, CDR1 is MGHRA, CDR2 YSYEKL. Trimming cost V 4 bases and J 0 bases; bases outside gene matches: 11. The study, taken as a whole, reports: CD4 and private specificities were missed by VDJdb matching, which favored anti-spike CD8 responses.

This clonotype has ten or more counts. As yet, its antigen is unknown. The receptor's source is an adult who was a healthcare worker with PCR-confirmed SARS-CoV-2 infection or an uninfected control (not recorded which). The source material was whole blood. V and J are TRBV4-1 and TRBJ2-1; 11 nucleotides line up with TRBD2. In DNA, the CDR3 is TGCGCCAGCAGCCCGACTAGCGGGAAGGGGGGAAGCTCCTACAATGAGCAGTTCTTC. Translation gives CASSPTSGKGGSSYNEQFF.